This passage covers 15 T cell receptor beta chains from one sample sequenced in a study of T cell responses to AZD1222 COVID-19 vaccine. Method: immunoSEQ multiplex PCR; TCRdb's copy keeps in-frame clones and lacks some. Of about 84,000 clones listed, 70% to 90% were seen once; the top ten hold about 9.9%. Material: peripheral blood, obtained 28 days after the second AZD1222 dose. The receptors were gathered from an adult who received the AZD1222 COVID-19 vaccine.

The rearrangement joins TRBV18 to TRBJ2-3; D possibly corresponds to TRBD2 (5 bases). This CDR3 contains 13 residues. Trimming removed 6 bases from V and 1 base from J, with 8 bases in between. Germline V gives CDR1 KGHSH, CDR2 LQKENI. DNA of the CDR3: TGTGCCAGCTCGGTCGGGGGCACAGATACGCAGTATTTT. Translated, it gives CASSVGGTDTQYF.

The V call is TRBV3-1 (or the pseudogene TRBV3-2), the J call TRBJ2-7, with 9 bases identical to TRBD1. The CDR3 contains 13 residues. With V trimmed by 10 bases and J by 2 bases, 6 bases remained unmatched. Germline-derived CDR1 and CDR2 are LGHDT and YNNKEL (reference sequence). CDR3 residues: CATVRDRAYEQYF. DNA of the CDR3: TGTGCCACGGTCCGGGACAGGGCCTACGAGCAGTACTTC.

V gene TRBV9 combines with J gene TRBJ2-2; 13 positions agree with TRBD2. The germline V gene encodes CDR1 SGDLS and CDR2 YYNGEE. CDR3 length equals 19 residues. J lost 0 bases, V lost 4 bases, and 9 bases had no gene match. The CDR3 DNA reads as TGTGCCAGCAGCACCCCCGGGACTAGCGGGACGTCGAACACCGGGGAGCTGTTTTTT. This encodes CASSTPGTSGTSNTGELFF.

The chain recombines TRBV6-5 with TRBJ1-2; D gene ambiguous. Between the trimmed V and J ends, which lost 6 bases and 9 bases, there was a span of 11 bases. CDR3 size: 11 residues. Germline loops: CDR1 MNHEY, CDR2 SVGAGI. CDR3 sequence reads: CASRLGSRYTF. The CDR3 coding sequence is TGTGCCAGCAGGTTAGGGTCCCGCTACACCTTC.

The rearrangement links TRBV7-2 to TRBJ2-7; 8 bases fit TRBD2. CDR1 SGHTA and CDR2 FQGNSA come from the germline V gene. This CDR3 comprises 15 residues. The V gene end was trimmed by 0 bases and the J gene end by 4 bases; junction bases not matched to a gene: 5. DNA of the CDR3: TGTGCCAGCAGCTTAGCGTTCAGCGGGGGTTACGAGCAGTACTTC. Amino acids: CASSLAFSGGYEQYF.

The chain recombines TRBV19 with TRBJ2-7, with TRBD1 matching 8 bases. The CDR3 runs 15 residues. The junction had 7 bases not matched to a gene; V was cut back by 1 base and J by 5 bases. Germline CDR1 and CDR2: LNHDA and SQIVND (reference sequence). CDR3 in amino acids: CASSIGPGGPNEQYF. In DNA, the CDR3 is TGTGCCAGTAGTATAGGGCCAGGGGGCCCCAACGAGCAGTACTTC.

The chain couples TRBV7-2 to TRBJ2-7, with 8 bases that match TRBD2. J lost 3 bases, V lost 7 bases, and 8 bases had no gene match. The CDR3 runs to 14 residues. Germline-derived CDR1 and CDR2 are SGHTA and FQGNSA. The CDR3 loop is CASTPGLGFYEQYF. The CDR3 region has the DNA TGTGCCAGCACCCCGGGACTAGGCTTCTACGAGCAGTACTTC.

The chain couples TRBV5-1 to TRBJ1-1, with TRBD1 matching 9 bases. CDR3 size: 14 residues. Germline V gene data show CDR1 as SGHRS and CDR2 as YFSETQ. With V trimmed by 4 bases and J by 1 base, 2 bases remained unmatched. The CDR3 loop reads CASSTGQGNTEAFF. The CDR3 bases are TGCGCCAGCAGCACGGGACAGGGGAACACTGAAGCTTTCTTT.

The chain combines TRBV6-5 with TRBJ2-7; D gene ambiguous. Trimming removed 0 bases at V and 0 bases at J, with 12 bases between. The length of the CDR3 is 16 residues. Germline V lookup: CDR1 MNHEY, CDR2 SVGAGI. The DNA of the CDR3 is TGTGCCAGCAGTTACTCGGTCATAGAAAGCTCCTACGAGCAGTACTTC. This encodes CASSYSVIESSYEQYF.

This chain joins TRBV19 and TRBJ2-1; maybe TRBD2 (6 bases). From germline, CDR1 is LNHDA and CDR2 SQIVND (reference sequence). The V gene lost 7 bases and the J gene lost 5 bases, with 24 bases spanning the gap. This CDR3 region has 17 residues. The CDR3 nucleotides are TGTGCCAGTACCGCGCCCCGGGACTCCGCTCCTAACAATGAGCAGTTCTTC. Its translation: CASTAPRDSAPNNEQFF.

The V gene is TRBV12-3 or TRBV12-4, the J gene TRBJ1-4; D uncertain. V was pared by 3 bases and J by 4 bases, with 6 bases between. The CDR3 is 13 amino acids. This CDR3 is CASSLGGNEKLFF. The CDR3 nucleotides read TGTGCCAGCAGTTTGGGCGGTAATGAAAAACTGTTTTTT.

The chain carries TRBV30 and TRBJ1-5; no clear D gene. Germline CDR1 GTSNPN, CDR2 SVGIG (reference sequence). The ends were cut back, 1 base at V and 3 bases at J, with 4 bases in the middle. The CDR3 is 12 residues long. CDR3 protein: CAWSGTNQPQHF. DNA for the CDR3: TGTGCCTGGAGTGGTACCAATCAGCCCCAGCATTTT. The full variable domain, its missing parts supplied by reference TRBV30 and TRBJ1-5, is SQTIHQWPATLVQPVGSPLSLECTVEGTSNPNLYWYRQAAGRGLQLLFYSVGIGQISSEVPQNLSASRPQDRQFILSSKKLLLSDSGFYLCAWSGTNQPQHFGDGTRLSIL.

The chain joins TRBV30 to TRBJ1-2, with D hard to call. The germline CDR1 and CDR2 sequences are GTSNPN and SVGIG (reference sequence). V lost 5 bases to trimming and J lost 3 bases, with 10 bases between them. The CDR3 is 12 residues long. Here the CDR3 reads CAWGGIHYGYTF. The CDR3 DNA is TGTGCCTGGGGCGGGATTCACTATGGCTACACCTTC. Full variable domain (remainder filled in from reference TRBV30 and TRBJ1-2): SQTIHQWPATLVQPVGSPLSLECTVEGTSNPNLYWYRQAAGRGLQLLFYSVGIGQISSEVPQNLSASRPQDRQFILSSKKLLLSDSGFYLCAWGGIHYGYTFGSGTRLTVV.

This rearrangement joins TRBV6-2 or TRBV6-3 to TRBJ1-2; D is perhaps TRBD1 (5 bases). This CDR3 comprises 12 residues. CDR1 and CDR2 from the germline V gene are MNHEY and SVGEGT. Trimming shortened V by 5 bases and J by 5 bases, and 9 bases separated the two germline ends. In nucleotides, the CDR3 is TGTGCCAGCAGTCGGCAGGGTTATGGCTACACCTTC. As protein: CASSRQGYGYTF.

V usage is TRBV19 and J usage is TRBJ2-3, with 15 positions matching TRBD2. This CDR3 region has 19 residues. After removal of 4 bases from V and 0 bases from J, the junction contained 8 bases not matched to a gene. Germline values: CDR1 LNHDA, CDR2 SQIVND (reference sequence). The CDR3 region is CASSTWTSGGGTSTDTQYF. DNA for the CDR3: TGTGCCAGTAGTACCTGGACTAGCGGGGGGGGTACTAGCACAGATACGCAGTATTTT.